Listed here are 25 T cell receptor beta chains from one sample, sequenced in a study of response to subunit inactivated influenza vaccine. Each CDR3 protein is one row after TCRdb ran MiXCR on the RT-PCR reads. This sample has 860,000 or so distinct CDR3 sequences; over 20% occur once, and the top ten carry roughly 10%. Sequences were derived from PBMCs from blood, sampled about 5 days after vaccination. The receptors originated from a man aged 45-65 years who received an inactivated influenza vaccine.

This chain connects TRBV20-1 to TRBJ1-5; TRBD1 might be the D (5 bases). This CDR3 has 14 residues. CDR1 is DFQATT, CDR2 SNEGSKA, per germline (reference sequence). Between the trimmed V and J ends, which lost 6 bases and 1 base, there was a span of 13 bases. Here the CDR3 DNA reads TGCAGTGCGAGACAGCTCCAGAGCAATCAGCCCCAGCATTTT. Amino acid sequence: CSARQLQSNQPQHF.

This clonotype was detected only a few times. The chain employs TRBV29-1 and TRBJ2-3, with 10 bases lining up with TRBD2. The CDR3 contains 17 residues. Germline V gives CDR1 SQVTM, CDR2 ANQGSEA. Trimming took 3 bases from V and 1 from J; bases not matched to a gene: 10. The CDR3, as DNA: TGCAGCGTTGATGGCCCAACCCTAGCGGGGGGCACAGATACGCAGTATTTT. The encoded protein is CSVDGPTLAGGTDTQYF.

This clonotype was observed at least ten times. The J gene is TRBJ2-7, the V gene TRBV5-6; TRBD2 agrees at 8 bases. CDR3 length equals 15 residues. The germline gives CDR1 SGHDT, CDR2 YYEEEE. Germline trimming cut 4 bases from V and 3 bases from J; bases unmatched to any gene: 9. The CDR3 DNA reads TGTGCCAGCAGCCTTAGCGGGGAGGGATACTACGAGCAGTACTTC. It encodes CASSLSGEGYYEQYF.

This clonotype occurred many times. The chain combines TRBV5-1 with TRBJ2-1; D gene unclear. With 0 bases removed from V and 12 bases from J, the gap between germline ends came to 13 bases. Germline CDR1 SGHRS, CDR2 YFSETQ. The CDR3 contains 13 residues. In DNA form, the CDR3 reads TGCGCCAGCAGCTTGGCGGGCAACGCCTTGCAGTTCTTC. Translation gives CASSLAGNALQFF.

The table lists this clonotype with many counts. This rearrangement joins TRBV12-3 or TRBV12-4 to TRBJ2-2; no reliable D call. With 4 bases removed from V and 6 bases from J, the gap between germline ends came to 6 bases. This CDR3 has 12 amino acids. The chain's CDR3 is CASSSLAGELFF. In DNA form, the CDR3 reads TGTGCCAGCAGTTCTCTCGCCGGGGAGCTGTTTTTT.

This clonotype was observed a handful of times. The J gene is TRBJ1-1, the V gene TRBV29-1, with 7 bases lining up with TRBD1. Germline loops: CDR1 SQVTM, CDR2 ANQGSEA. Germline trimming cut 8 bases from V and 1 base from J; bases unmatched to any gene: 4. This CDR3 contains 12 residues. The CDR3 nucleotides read TGCAGCTCGAGGACAGGGAACACTGAAGCTTTCTTT. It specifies CSSRTGNTEAFF.

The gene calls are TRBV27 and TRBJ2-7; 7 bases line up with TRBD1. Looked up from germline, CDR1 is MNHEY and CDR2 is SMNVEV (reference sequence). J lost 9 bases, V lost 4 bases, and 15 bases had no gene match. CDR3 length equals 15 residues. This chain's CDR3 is CASSSPRTPTGLQYF. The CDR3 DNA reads TGTGCCAGCAGTTCACCCCGGACCCCGACAGGGTTGCAGTACTTC.

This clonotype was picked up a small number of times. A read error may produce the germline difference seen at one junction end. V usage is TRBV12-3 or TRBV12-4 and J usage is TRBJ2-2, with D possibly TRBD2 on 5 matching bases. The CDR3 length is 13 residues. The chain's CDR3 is CASILGGTGELFF. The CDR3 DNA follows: TGTGCCAGCATTTTAGGAGGCACCGGGGAGCTGTTTTTT.

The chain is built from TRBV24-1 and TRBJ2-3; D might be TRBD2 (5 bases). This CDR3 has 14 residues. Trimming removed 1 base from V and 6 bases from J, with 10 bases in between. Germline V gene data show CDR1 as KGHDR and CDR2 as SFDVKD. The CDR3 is CATSDFGRVDTQYF. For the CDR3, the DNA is TGTGCCACCAGTGATTTCGGGCGGGTGGATACGCAGTATTTT.

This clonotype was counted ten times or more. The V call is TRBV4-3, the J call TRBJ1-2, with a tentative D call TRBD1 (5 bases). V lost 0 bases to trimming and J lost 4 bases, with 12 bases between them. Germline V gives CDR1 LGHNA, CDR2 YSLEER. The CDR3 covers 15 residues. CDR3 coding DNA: TGCGCCAGCAGCCAAGATCCTCAACAGGCCTATGGCTACACCTTC. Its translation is CASSQDPQQAYGYTF.

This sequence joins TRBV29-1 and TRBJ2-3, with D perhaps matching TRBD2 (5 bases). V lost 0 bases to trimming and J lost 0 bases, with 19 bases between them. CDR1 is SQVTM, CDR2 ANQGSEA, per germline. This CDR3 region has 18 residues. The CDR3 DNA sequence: TGCAGCGTTGAAGATCGGGTTTCCGCTAGCCCAAGCACAGATACGCAGTATTTT. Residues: CSVEDRVSASPSTDTQYF.

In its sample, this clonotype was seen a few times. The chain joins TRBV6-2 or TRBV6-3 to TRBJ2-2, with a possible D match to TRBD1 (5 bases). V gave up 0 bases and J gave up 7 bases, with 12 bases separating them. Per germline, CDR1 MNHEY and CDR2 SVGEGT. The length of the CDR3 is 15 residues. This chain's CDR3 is CASSYSTVSGGELFF. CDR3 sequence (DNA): TGTGCCAGCAGTTACTCGACAGTTTCCGGCGGGGAGCTGTTTTTT.

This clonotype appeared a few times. As DNA, the CDR3 is TGTGCCAGCAGTTTAACCAGGACAAACCTAGCTTTCTTT. The encoded protein is CASSLTRTNLAFF. The genes are TRBV12-3 or TRBV12-4 and TRBJ1-1; maybe TRBD1 (5 bases). V lost 2 bases and J lost 10, with 14 bases in between. The CDR3 runs 13 residues.

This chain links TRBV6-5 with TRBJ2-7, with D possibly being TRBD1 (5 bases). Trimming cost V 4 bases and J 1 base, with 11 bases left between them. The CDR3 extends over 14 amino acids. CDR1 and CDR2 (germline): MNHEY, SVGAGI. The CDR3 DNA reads TGTGCCAGCAGTTTGACAGTTTTTTCCTACGAGCAGTACTTC. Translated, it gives CASSLTVFSYEQYF.

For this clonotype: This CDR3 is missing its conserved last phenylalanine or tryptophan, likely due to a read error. In DNA, the CDR3 is TGCGCCAGCAGTGGACCGAGGATTATCTACGAGCAGTACCTC. Translation: CASSGPRIIYEQYL. The rearrangement links TRBV10-2 to TRBJ2-7; unclear D gene. V was clipped by 4 bases and J by 3 bases, with 13 bases between them. Germline lookup yields CDR1 WSHSY and CDR2 SAAADI. There are 14 residues in the CDR3.

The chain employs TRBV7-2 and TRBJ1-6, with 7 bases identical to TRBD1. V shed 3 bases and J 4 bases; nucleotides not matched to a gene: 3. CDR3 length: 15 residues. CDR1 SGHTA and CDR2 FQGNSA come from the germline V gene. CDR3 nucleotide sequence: TGTGCCAGCAGCTTCCGACAGGGTTATAATTCACCCCTCCACTTT. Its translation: CASSFRQGYNSPLHF.

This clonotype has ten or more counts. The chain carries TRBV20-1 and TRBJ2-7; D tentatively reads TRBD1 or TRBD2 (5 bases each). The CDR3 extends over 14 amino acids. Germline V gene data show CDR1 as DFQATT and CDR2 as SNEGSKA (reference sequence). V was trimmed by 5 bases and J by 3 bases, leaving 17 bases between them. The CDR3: CSAWDHRVSYEQYF. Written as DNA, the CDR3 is TGCAGTGCTTGGGACCATAGAGTAAGCTACGAGCAGTACTTC.

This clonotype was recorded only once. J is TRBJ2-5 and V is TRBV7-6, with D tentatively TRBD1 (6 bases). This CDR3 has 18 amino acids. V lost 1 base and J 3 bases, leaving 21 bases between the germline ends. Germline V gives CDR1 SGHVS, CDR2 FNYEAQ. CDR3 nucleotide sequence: TGTGCCAGCAGCTTAGGTCAGGGGTTTGGTATTTCGGAAGAGACCCAGTACTTC. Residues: CASSLGQGFGISEETQYF.

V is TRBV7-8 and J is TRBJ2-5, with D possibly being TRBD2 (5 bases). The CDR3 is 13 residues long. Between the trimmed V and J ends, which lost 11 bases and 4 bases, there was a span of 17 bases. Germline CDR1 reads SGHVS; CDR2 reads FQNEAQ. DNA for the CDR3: TGTGCCGGCGGCGGGCGACGGTCAGAGACCCAGTACTTC. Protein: CAGGGRRSETQYF.

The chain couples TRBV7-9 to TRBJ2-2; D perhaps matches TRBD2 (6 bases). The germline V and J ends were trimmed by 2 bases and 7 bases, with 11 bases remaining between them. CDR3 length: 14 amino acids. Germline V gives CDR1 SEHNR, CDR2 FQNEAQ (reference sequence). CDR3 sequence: CASSLLRGGGELFF. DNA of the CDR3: TGTGCCAGCAGCTTATTGCGGGGCGGCGGGGAGCTGTTTTTT.

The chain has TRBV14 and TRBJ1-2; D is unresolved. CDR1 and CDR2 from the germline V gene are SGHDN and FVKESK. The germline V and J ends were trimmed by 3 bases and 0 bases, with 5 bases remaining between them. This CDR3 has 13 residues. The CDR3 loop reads CASSHTPNYGYTF. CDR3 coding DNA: TGTGCCAGCAGCCACACTCCTAACTATGGCTACACCTTC.

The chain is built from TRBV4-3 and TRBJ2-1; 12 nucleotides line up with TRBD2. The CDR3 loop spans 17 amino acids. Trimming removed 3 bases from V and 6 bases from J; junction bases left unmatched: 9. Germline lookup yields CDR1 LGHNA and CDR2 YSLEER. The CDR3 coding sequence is TGCGCCAGCAGCCATGGTTCCCGACTAGCGGGAGCCAATGAGCAGTTCTTC. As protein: CASSHGSRLAGANEQFF.

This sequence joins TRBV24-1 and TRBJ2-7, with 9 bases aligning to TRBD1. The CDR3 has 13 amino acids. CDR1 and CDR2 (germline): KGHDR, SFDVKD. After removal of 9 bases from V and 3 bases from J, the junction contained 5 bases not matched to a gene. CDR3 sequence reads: CATGKTGGYEQYF. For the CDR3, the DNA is TGTGCCACCGGGAAGACAGGGGGCTACGAGCAGTACTTC.

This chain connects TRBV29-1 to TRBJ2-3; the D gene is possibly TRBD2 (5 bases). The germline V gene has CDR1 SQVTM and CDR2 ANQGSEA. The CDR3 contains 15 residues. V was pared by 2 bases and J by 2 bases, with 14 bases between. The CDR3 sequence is CSVELGTRATDTQYF. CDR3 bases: TGCAGCGTTGAATTAGGCACTAGGGCCACAGATACGCAGTATTTT.

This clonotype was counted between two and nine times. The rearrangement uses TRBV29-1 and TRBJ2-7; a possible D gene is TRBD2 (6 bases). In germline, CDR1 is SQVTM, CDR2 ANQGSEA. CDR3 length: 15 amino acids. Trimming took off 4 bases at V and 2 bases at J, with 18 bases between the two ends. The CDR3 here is CSVASGGSVAYEQYF. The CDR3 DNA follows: TGCAGCGTTGCGAGCGGAGGGTCTGTGGCCTACGAGCAGTACTTC.